The subject of this entry is one T cell receptor beta chain. Its antigen is undetermined. Healthy Russian Caucasian donors spanned ages about 6 to 100 years. The data are from a study of blood T cells in healthy people across ages. It was with a sample-barcoded 5' primer and a J-beta primer mix that a second PCR of roughly 6 to 12 cycles was run. MiXCR, applied by TCRdb to the 5' RACE reads, yields one record per CDR3 protein. The sample holds 1,800,000 or so distinct CDR3 sequences, 39% seen once. Germline-derived CDR1 and CDR2 are SGHTA and FQGNSA. The CDR3 spans 15 residues. V was cut by 5 bases and J by 4 bases, with 17 bases left in between. General study points: The long-lived group displayed more naive CD4+ cells, plus higher diversity, than the aged donors did.

The clonotype was recovered from a human donor in good health. Material: blood. The rearrangement uses TRBV7-2 and TRBJ1-2; D may be TRBD1 (5 bases). The CDR3 reads CASSAAGQATYGYTF. In nucleotides, the CDR3 is TGTGCCAGCAGCGCCGCAGGGCAGGCCACCTATGGCTACACCTTC. Using reference TRBV7-2 and TRBJ1-2 for the parts outside the CDR3, the full variable domain is GAGVSQSPSNKVTEKGKDVELRCDPISGHTALYWYRQSLGQGLEFLIYFQGNSAPDKSGLPSDRFSAERTGGSVSTLTIQRTQQEDSAVYLCASSAAGQATYGYTFGSGTRLTVV.